This TCR beta chain derives from a study of cytomegalovirus exposure and HLA in healthy donors (TCRdb year 2017). As for the study more broadly: An earlier analysis of approximately 590 of the donors reported 250 to 350 Gb of sequence data and some 100 million unique TCR beta sequences from about 179 million T cells. About 320 gigabases of sequencing data and around 87 million unique TCR sequences were included in an early release covering about 700 HLA-typed donors. Of the 350 to 450 genotyped donors, approximately 82% fell in the genetic ancestry cluster associated with self-reported Caucasian donors. The study aimed to test whether signatures of past pathogen exposure could be identified by cataloging public T cell receptors. The study profiled the T cell repertoires of under 850 subjects by immunosequencing and related them to cytomegalovirus serostatus. A separate validation cohort of 100 to 150 different subjects was used in addition to the approximately 610-subject first cohort. To predict cytomegalovirus infection status, the study combined high-throughput TCR immunosequencing, statistical association of individual TCRs with disease status, and machine learning. In a later analysis, previously published TCR beta repertoires from 500 to 750 donors were re-analyzed and high-resolution HLA genotyping was added so that TCR occurrence patterns could be studied. The later analysis used no new phenotypic data to find candidate immune exposures, relying instead on TCR beta sequences and their occurrence across donors. An earlier analysis of nearly 600 of the donors applied high-throughput TCR beta sequencing to assess whether each TCR beta V gene segment acted as functional or pseudogenic. Donor age, sex, ethnicity and CMV serostatus were collected together with the repertoire data. A later genetic analysis used genome-wide SNP genotypes for about three fifths of the roughly 700 donors, treating that subset as a discovery cohort. Every repertoire in the discovery cohort had been generated on one and the same sequencing platform. HLA typing included class I and class II loci at four-digit resolution. The number of donors typed differed by locus, with about 620-630 for A, B, C, DRB1 and DQB1, roughly 520 for DQA1, under 610 for DPA1, and around 460 for DPB1. Several DR-DQ haplotypes were treated as single units for association and clustering because of strong linkage in the cohort. Across approximately 420 genotyped donors of the cohort, an average of about 240,000 unique TCR beta nucleotide sequences per donor were sequenced, and approximately 19% of those sequences were non-productive.

On the study overall, not on this receptor specifically: This cohort had only TCR beta chains sequenced, and the lack of alpha or paired-chain data limited which features could be detected. An earlier analysis of approximately 530 of the donors showed that most TCR beta V segments appeared in productive rearrangements either about 87% or about 30% of the time, which broadly matched IMGT annotations. An association between a missense DCLRE1C variant and V-gene and J-gene trimming of TCR beta chains was found in a later genetic analysis and replicated in an independent cohort. Because the 87-base-pair reads could not distinguish some IMGT-functional V segments, including TRBV6-2 and TRBV6-3, those segments were excluded. When HLA alleles, especially DR and DQ, strongly co-occurred, attributing TCR associations to individual alleles was difficult. Correlated functional status among segregating V segments might reflect linkage disequilibrium, but an unknown experimental factor could not be ruled out. According to a later analysis, parvovirus B19, influenza, CMV and Epstein-Barr virus appeared linked to several top co-occurrence clusters. A later analysis associated 15,000 or so TCR beta sequences with specific HLA alleles at a false discovery rate of 0.05. In a later analysis, HLA-associated TCR beta chains were found to be more clonally expanded and to have lower generation probabilities than equally common non-associated chains. Most TCR sequences were seen in very few donors, while some public TCRs were found in many individuals. A later analysis found that TCR association rates varied across HLA loci, with DRB1 alleles showing the most associated TCRs and HLA-C alleles the fewest. It was suggested by the authors that the approach could potentially be generalized to other disease states and immunological phenotypes. CMV serostatus was the only immune exposure information available for the cohort. The earlier analysis of a few hundred of the donors excluded roughly 16 rarely observed V segments, including chromosome 9 orphons, because counts were too low. A few of the identified cytomegalovirus-associated TCR beta chains were confirmed in vitro to be specific for cytomegalovirus antigens. The study gave a list of 150 to 200 TCR beta chains associated with cytomegalovirus. A group of highly shared sequence variants was considered likely to be a technical artifact of the sequencing pipeline. A further reported finding was that TCR beta sequences accurately predicted the HLA-A and HLA-B alleles for most subjects in the first cohort. The classifier was reported to diagnose cytomegalovirus status with high specificity and sensitivity in both the original and validation cohorts. According to a later analysis, most CMV-associated TCR beta chains appeared to be HLA-restricted, and the HLA associations seemed to be driven largely by CMV exposure. Sequencing depth was assumed to be roughly uniform across donors in the presence/absence analyses, though that assumption may not hold. Because HLA typing was unavailable for some donors at each locus, only the typed subset was used in association tests. A later genetic analysis reported fewer N-insertions in productive TCRs among donors in an Asian-associated ancestry cluster than the roughly 670-donor mean.

CDR1 and CDR2 are read off the germline V gene (reference sequence) as GTSNPN and SVGIG. V and J are trimmed by 4 bases and 1 base, and the gene matches miss 7 bases of the junction. The CDR3, from cysteine to phenylalanine, totals 17 residues. Only the CDR3 region is kept as DNA, spanning 51 bases read in frame from base 1. The method behind the library was the immunoSEQ multiplex PCR assay. For the multiplex PCR, a mixture combining 60 forward primers for TCR Vbeta segments and 13 reverse primers for TCR Jbeta segments was used. The CDR3 region of rearranged TCR beta genes was amplified from genomic DNA by a multiplex PCR assay. The amplified TCR beta libraries were sequenced on the Illumina HiSeq System as 87-base-pair reads. Processing in the source paper ran as follows. Across the 600 to 700 repertoires, a later analysis counted tens of millions of unique TCR beta chains, about 10 million of which were shared by at least two donors. A nearest-neighbor algorithm error-corrected the raw reads and collapsed the reads into unique sequences, merging closely related sequences to remove PCR and sequencing errors. Alignment of CDR3 sequences to IMGT reference sequences was used to assign V, D and J gene segments. Each retained sequence needed at least a six-nucleotide match to both a V gene segment and a J gene segment. A rearrangement counted as productive if the CDR3 had no stop codons and remained in frame with V and J, and every other rearrangement counted as non-productive. Following IMGT convention, CDR3 was defined as the stretch from the second conserved V-encoded cysteine up to the conserved J-encoded phenylalanine. The earlier analysis of a few hundred of the donors excluded sequences that lacked an unambiguous match to a single V gene segment. An earlier analysis of fewer than 650 of the donors classified V segments as functional when productive rearrangements were above 56.7% and as segregating when the standard deviation between donors was above 5%. To diagnose cytomegalovirus status from the catalog of TCR beta chain sequences, a statistical classification framework was built. V and J gene assignment, in a later analysis, came from comparing TCR nucleotide sequences with IMGT/GENE-DB human TR gene sequences. Using the TCRdist pipeline, a later analysis assigned CDR3 sequences along with most-parsimonious VDJ recombination scenarios. In a later analysis, each TCR beta chain was defined by its CDR3 amino acid sequence together with its V-gene family, and reads without a unique V-gene family were excluded. To address suspected cross-contamination and a sequencing artifact, a later analysis removed 550 to 750 highly shared, low-generation-probability nucleotide sequences. In a later analysis, a clonal expansion index was calculated for each public chain from normalized within-repertoire ranks of inferred template counts. In a later analysis, generation probabilities were computed with a VDJ recombination model fitted to out-of-frame rearrangements, and the resulting probabilities were checked against IGoR. In a later analysis, hypergeometric tests were used to score TCR-TCR, TCR-HLA and TCR-CMV co-occurrence, with a repertoire-size bias correction applied to TCR pairs. To estimate false discovery rates, a later analysis permuted the HLA or CMV assignments 20 times. In a later analysis, co-occurring TCRs were grouped using DBSCAN, with TCRdist sequence similarity added in when clustering inside HLA-allele-positive subsets. Co-occurrence clustering excluded repertoires with fewer than 30,000 or more than 120,000 public chains, plus five with anomalous nucleotide sharing. TCRdb limited this immuneACCESS table to in-frame rearrangements with V and J called. A share of clones is missing; checked studies link under half to unresolved V genes, and the rest is unexplained. V and J calls and clone size are given by that table; D and trimming were obtained from the DNA. For this sample the table gives about 160,000 clones, of which roughly 83% were detected only once. 3.5% of the sample rests with the top ten.

In the case of this clone: This receptor's antigen is unknown. No quality values exist for individual bases; no much larger clone is one base distant.

In total, just over 650 healthy bone marrow donors made up the cohort. Cohort members were all nominally healthy when sampled, although unrecorded immune exposures were likely present. Of the 670 or so cohort members, around 280 had positive CMV serostatus and fewer than 400 had negative CMV serostatus, and CMV serostatus was not recorded for the donor. Each donor provided a peripheral blood sample, and peripheral blood mononuclear cells were used for TCR beta sequencing. The Qiagen DNeasy Blood Extraction Kit was used to extract genomic DNA from the blood cell samples. The clonotype was recovered from a human donor in good health. The receptor chain draws on TRBV30 and TRBJ2-6, with 10 middle bases fitting TRBD1. Sequencing input: PBMCs. The DNA sequence is TGTGCCTGGAATGACAGGGGGCCGGGGTCTGGGGCCAACGTCCTGACTTTC. It is translated as CAWNDRGPGSGANVLTF.